These 12 T cell receptor beta chains share one sample of origin, sequenced in a study of shared clonotypes between healthy human individuals. The method was immunoSEQ multiplex PCR; TCRdb's version includes in-frame clones alone and lacks a portion of them. The data contain around 100,000 clones, roughly 69% of them seen just once; the ten biggest clones take up about 42%. The sequencing input was memory CD8+ T cells sorted from blood. Sample subset: CD45RO+ cells pooled with CCR7-negative TemRA cells. The receptors come from a man younger than 40 in good health.

The genes are TRBV18 and TRBJ2-1, with 9 bases fitting TRBD2. Germline V gene sequence: CDR1 KGHSH, CDR2 LQKENI. V was pared by 1 base and J by 8 bases, with 6 bases of the junction left unmatched. CDR3 size: 15 residues. The CDR3 is CASSPRSGGRDEQFF. In nucleotides, the CDR3 is TGTGCCAGCTCACCACGGAGCGGGGGGAGGGATGAGCAGTTCTTC.

This clone was counted many times. The rearrangement joins TRBV14 to TRBJ2-3; tentatively, D is TRBD1 (6 bases). The V gene lost 0 bases and the J gene lost 2 bases, with 15 bases spanning the gap. This CDR3 is 17 amino acids long. Germline CDR1 is SGHDN and CDR2 is FVKESK. CDR3 bases: TGTGCCAGCAGCCAAGATTTAGGACAGCCCTTCACAGATACGCAGTATTTT. This encodes CASSQDLGQPFTDTQYF.

The chain is built from TRBV7-8 and TRBJ2-3, with no clear D. V was clipped by 0 bases and J by 0 bases, with 4 bases between them. There are 14 residues in the CDR3. Per germline, CDR1 SGHVS and CDR2 FQNEAQ. The DNA for the CDR3 is TGTGCCAGCAGCTTAGCGCCTAGCACAGATACGCAGTATTTT. Its translation is CASSLAPSTDTQYF.

This clone has a handful of counts. The V call is TRBV29-1, the J call TRBJ2-7; TRBD1 is a possible D gene (5 bases). The CDR3 sequence is 14 residues long. V was pared by 7 bases and J by 0 bases, with 16 bases between. CDR1 is SQVTM and CDR2 is ANQGSEA in the germline V gene. This CDR3 reads CSALTTESSYEQYF. The CDR3 nucleotides are TGCAGCGCCTTGACGACAGAGAGCTCCTACGAGCAGTACTTC.

The V call is TRBV6-6, the J call TRBJ2-5; 8 positions agree with TRBD1. Losses at the gene ends were 3 bases for V and 0 bases for J; bases not matched to a gene: 6. Germline V gives CDR1 MNHNY, CDR2 SVGAGI (reference sequence). The CDR3 is made up of 16 amino acids. CDR3 bases: TGTGCCAGCAGTTATGGGACAGGAGGGTACCAAGAGACCCAGTACTTC. It is translated as CASSYGTGGYQETQYF.

This chain uses TRBV28 with TRBJ2-7; D might be TRBD1 (6 bases). CDR1 and CDR2 from the germline V gene are MDHEN and SYDVKM. This CDR3 has 14 amino acids. Trimming took 3 bases from V and 2 from J, leaving 11 bases between them. CDR3 coding DNA: TGTGCCAGCAGTTTTCCGGCAGGGGCCTACGAGCAGTACTTC. Amino acids: CASSFPAGAYEQYF.

The V and J genes are TRBV21-1 and TRBJ2-5; the table's D call TRBD2 went unverified against the DNA. TRBV21-1 has pseudogene status. This CDR3 is 16 amino acids long. This CDR3 reads CASSRGGPLIQETQYF. The CDR3 DNA reads TGTGCCAGCAGCAGGGGGGGTCCACTGATTCAAGAGACCCAGTACTTC.

This clone was counted a few times. The V and J genes are TRBV28 and TRBJ1-4; D call uncertain. The CDR3 covers 16 residues. Trimming pared 5 bases from V and 5 bases from J, leaving 18 bases between. Germline CDR1 MDHEN, CDR2 SYDVKM. For the CDR3, the DNA is TGTGCCAGCAGTCCCTTCGGGGTCATCGGAAATGAAAAACTGTTTTTT. Translated, it gives CASSPFGVIGNEKLFF.

This clone has a handful of counts. Other DNA sequences in the sample encode the same CDR3. The V gene is TRBV6-1, the J gene TRBJ1-2; D might be TRBD1 (6 bases). The CDR3 loop spans 15 amino acids. The V gene lost 1 base and the J gene lost 8 bases, with 17 bases spanning the gap. Germline V gene lookup returns CDR1 MNHNS and CDR2 SASEGT. The DNA for the CDR3 is TGTGCCAGCAGTGAAGTAGCAGGGGCCCCTGTCGGCTACACCTTC. Protein sequence: CASSEVAGAPVGYTF.

The chain carries TRBV5-1 and TRBJ1-1; D unclear. The CDR3 extends over 13 amino acids. Germline V gene data show CDR1 as SGHRS and CDR2 as YFSETQ. The V and J ends lost 4 bases and 4 bases respectively, with 11 bases between them. The CDR3: CASSLRSGTEAFF. CDR3 DNA sequence: TGCGCCAGCAGCCTCAGGAGTGGCACTGAAGCTTTCTTT.

This clone came up a few times. The rearrangement uses TRBV28 and TRBJ1-1, with TRBD1 as a possible D gene (5 bases). V gave up 3 bases and J gave up 3 bases, with 11 bases separating them. This CDR3 is 14 amino acids long. Germline V gives CDR1 MDHEN, CDR2 SYDVKM. Written as DNA, the CDR3 is TGTGCCAGCAGTTTGAAGGGGTCTTACACTGAAGCTTTCTTT. Protein: CASSLKGSYTEAFF.

This chain links TRBV19 with TRBJ1-5; D is ambiguous. Trimming took 6 bases from V and 11 from J, leaving 20 bases between them. Germline V gene lookup returns CDR1 LNHDA and CDR2 SQIVND (reference sequence). The CDR3 runs to 14 residues. The CDR3 loop reads CASSPEGRSSAQHF. CDR3 nucleotide sequence: TGTGCCAGTAGCCCTGAAGGGAGGTCTTCAGCCCAGCATTTT.